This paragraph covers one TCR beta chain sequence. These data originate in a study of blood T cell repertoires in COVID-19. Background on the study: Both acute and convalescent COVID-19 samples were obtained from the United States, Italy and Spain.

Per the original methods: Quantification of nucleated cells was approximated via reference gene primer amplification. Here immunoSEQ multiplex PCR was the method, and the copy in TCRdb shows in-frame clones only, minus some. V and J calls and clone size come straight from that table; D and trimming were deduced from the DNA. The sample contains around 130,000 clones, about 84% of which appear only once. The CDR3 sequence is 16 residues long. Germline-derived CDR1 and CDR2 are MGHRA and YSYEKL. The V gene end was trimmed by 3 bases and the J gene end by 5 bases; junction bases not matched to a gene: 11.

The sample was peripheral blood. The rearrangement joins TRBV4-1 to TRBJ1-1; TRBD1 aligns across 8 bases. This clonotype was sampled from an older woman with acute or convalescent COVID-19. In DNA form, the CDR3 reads TGCGCCAGCAGCCACGCCGCGGACAGGGAAGTAACTGAAGCTTTCTTT. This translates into CASSHAADREVTEAFF.